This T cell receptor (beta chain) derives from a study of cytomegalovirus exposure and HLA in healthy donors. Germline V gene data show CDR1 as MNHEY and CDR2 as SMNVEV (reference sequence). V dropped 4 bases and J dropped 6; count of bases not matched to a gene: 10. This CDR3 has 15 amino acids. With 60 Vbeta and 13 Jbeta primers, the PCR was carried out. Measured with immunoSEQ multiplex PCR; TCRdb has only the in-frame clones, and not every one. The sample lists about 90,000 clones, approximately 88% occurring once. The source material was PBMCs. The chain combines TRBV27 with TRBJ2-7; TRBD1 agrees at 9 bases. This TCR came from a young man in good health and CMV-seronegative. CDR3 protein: CASSSFGTGIGEQYF. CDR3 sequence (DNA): TGTGCCAGCAGTTCTTTTGGGACAGGGATCGGCGAGCAGTACTTC.